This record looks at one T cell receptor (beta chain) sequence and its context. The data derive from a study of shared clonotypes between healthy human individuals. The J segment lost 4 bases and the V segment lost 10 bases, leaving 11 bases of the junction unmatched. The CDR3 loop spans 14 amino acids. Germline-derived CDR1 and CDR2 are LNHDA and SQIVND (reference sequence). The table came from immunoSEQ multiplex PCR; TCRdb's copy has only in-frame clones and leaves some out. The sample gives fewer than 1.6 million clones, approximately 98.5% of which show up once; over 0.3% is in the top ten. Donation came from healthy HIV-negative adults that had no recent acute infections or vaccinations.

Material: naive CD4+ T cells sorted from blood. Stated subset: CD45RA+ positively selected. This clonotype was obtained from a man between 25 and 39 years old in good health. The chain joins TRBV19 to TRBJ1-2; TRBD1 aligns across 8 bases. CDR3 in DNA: TGTGCCACAAAGGGGACAGGTGTCTCCTATGGCTACACCTTC. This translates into CATKGTGVSYGYTF.